One sample yielded the 25 T cell receptor beta chains listed below, sequenced in a study of blood T cell repertoires in COVID-19. Sequencing used immunoSEQ multiplex PCR; TCRdb keeps in-frame clones, though not all of them. The repertoire includes 99,000 or so clones, around 88% of them detected once, and around 2.2% sits in the top ten. The sequencing sample was made of peripheral blood. The receptors come from a man in his fifties or sixties with COVID-19, enrolled during active disease.

In this sample, this clone turned up a few times. This rearrangement joins TRBV4-1 to TRBJ2-7; maybe TRBD1 (5 bases). Germline lookup yields CDR1 MGHRA and CDR2 YSYEKL. The V end lost 5 bases, the J end lost 4 bases, and 9 bases lay between the germline ends. The CDR3 runs to 12 residues. The CDR3 coding sequence is TGCGCCAGCAGCGCGACAGATTACGAGCAGTACTTC. Translated, it gives CASSATDYEQYF.

The chain carries TRBV5-1 and TRBJ1-3; TRBD1 is a possible D gene (5 bases). CDR1 and CDR2 (germline): SGHRS, YFSETQ. This CDR3 is 16 amino acids long. V lost 3 bases and J 0 bases, leaving 13 bases between the germline ends. The CDR3 loop is CASSSGQGGSGNTIYF. The CDR3 bases are TGCGCCAGCAGCTCAGGCCAGGGCGGCTCTGGAAACACCATATATTTT.

This chain joins TRBV18 and TRBJ1-2; 8 nucleotides match TRBD1. Trimming at V came to 6 bases and at J to 4 bases, leaving 4 bases not matched to a gene. The length of the CDR3 is 13 residues. Germline assignment: CDR1 KGHSH and CDR2 LQKENI. The CDR3, as DNA: TGTGCCAGCTCGCCAGGGGGCAGCTATGGCTACACCTTC. Translated: CASSPGGSYGYTF.

The chain employs TRBV2 and TRBJ1-4; a weak D match, TRBD1 (5 bases). CDR1 and CDR2 from the germline V gene are SNHLY and FYNNEI. This CDR3 comprises 13 residues. Trimming left V 4 bases short and J 6 bases short, with 9 bases between. CDR3 nucleotide sequence: TGTGCCAGCAGTGTTATAGGGGATGAAAAACTGTTTTTT. Its protein is CASSVIGDEKLFF.

The chain links TRBV2 to TRBJ2-1; 7 nucleotides agree with TRBD1. This CDR3 has 13 residues. Germline V lookup: CDR1 SNHLY, CDR2 FYNNEI. The ends lost 6 bases at V and 4 bases at J; junction bases unmatched: 3. The CDR3 region is CASRQGFYNEQFF. The CDR3 DNA reads as TGTGCCAGCAGACAGGGGTTTTACAATGAGCAGTTCTTC.

The chain couples TRBV6-5 to TRBJ2-7; no reliable D call. There are 12 residues in the CDR3. Germline V gives CDR1 MNHEY, CDR2 SVGAGI. Trimming took 4 bases from V and 8 from J, leaving 12 bases between them. The CDR3 here is CASSSLSPQQYF. CDR3 nucleotides: TGTGCCAGCAGTTCTCTTTCCCCCCAGCAGTACTTC.

CDR3 in amino acids: CASSLIRGNEQFF. CDR3 DNA: TGCGCCAGCAGCTTGATAAGAGGTAATGAGCAGTTCTTC. V usage is TRBV5-1 and J usage is TRBJ2-1; no firm D call. V gave up 1 base and J gave up 7 bases, with 9 bases separating them. This CDR3 is built from 13 residues. Per germline, CDR1 SGHRS and CDR2 YFSETQ. The complete variable domain, with remaining parts taken from reference TRBV5-1 and TRBJ2-1, reads KAGVTQTPRYLIKTRGQQVTLSCSPISGHRSVSWYQQTPGQGLQFLFEYFSETQRNKGNFPGRFSGRQFSNSRSEMNVSTLELGDSALYLCASSLIRGNEQFFGPGTRLTVL.

The chain uses TRBV24-1 and TRBJ2-7; 9 positions match TRBD1. J was trimmed by 3 bases and V by 10 bases; bases with no gene match: 27. The V gene's germline CDR1 is KGHDR and CDR2 SFDVKD. The CDR3 runs 20 residues. The CDR3 region is CATFIRETGGRTFENYEQYF. In DNA form, the CDR3 reads TGTGCCACATTCATTCGAGAGACAGGGGGACGAACTTTCGAAAACTACGAGCAGTACTTC.

This sequence joins TRBV5-1 and TRBJ2-2; a weak D match, TRBD2 (6 bases). The CDR3 has 14 residues. V was clipped by 5 bases and J by 5 bases, with 13 bases between them. From germline, CDR1 is SGHRS and CDR2 YFSETQ. CDR3 DNA sequence: TGCGCCAGCAGGGGCGGGGCTTCTACCGGGGAGCTGTTTTTT. It specifies CASRGGASTGELFF.

The chain couples TRBV3-1 (or the pseudogene TRBV3-2) to TRBJ2-2; TRBD2 matches at 7 bases. Germline values: CDR1 LGHDT, CDR2 YNNKEL (reference sequence). The V gene end was trimmed by 0 bases and the J gene end by 4 bases; junction bases not matched to a gene: 2. The CDR3 consists of 15 residues. The CDR3 region is CASSQESGGTGELFF. The CDR3 bases are TGTGCCAGCAGCCAAGAGTCGGGAGGCACCGGGGAGCTGTTTTTT.

The genes are TRBV7-8 and TRBJ2-1, with TRBD2 as a possible D gene (5 bases). Trimming shortened V by 5 bases and J by 7 bases, and 9 bases separated the two germline ends. CDR3 size: 12 residues. CDR1 SGHVS and CDR2 FQNEAQ come from the germline V gene. CDR3 nucleotide sequence: TGTGCCAGCAGCCCTGGCGGGAATGAGCAGTTCTTC. Protein: CASSPGGNEQFF.

The genes are TRBV15 and TRBJ2-1; 7 bases align to TRBD1. The V and J ends lost 3 bases and 3 bases, in that order; junction bases with no gene match: 5. The length of the CDR3 is 15 residues. Germline lookup yields CDR1 LNHNV and CDR2 YYDKDF (reference sequence). CDR3: CATSSEGQNYNEQFF. CDR3 in DNA: TGTGCCACCAGCAGCGAGGGACAGAACTACAATGAGCAGTTCTTC.

The rearrangement links TRBV14 to TRBJ2-1, with D unresolved. The CDR3 spans 13 residues. CDR1 is SGHDN, CDR2 FVKESK, per germline. Trimming cost V 0 bases and J 10 bases, with 10 bases left between them. CDR3 DNA: TGTGCCAGCAGCCAAGATTGGGCTCCGGAGCAGTTCTTC. Its protein product is CASSQDWAPEQFF.

V is TRBV27 and J is TRBJ2-7, with TRBD1 matching over 10 bases. With V trimmed by 7 bases and J by 6 bases, 12 bases remained unmatched. The CDR3 covers 15 residues. CDR1 MNHEY and CDR2 SMNVEV come from the germline V gene (reference sequence). In DNA form, the CDR3 reads TGTGCCAGCATTGATTACACCGGGACAGGGGCCGAGCAGTACTTC. This gives the protein CASIDYTGTGAEQYF.

V and J are TRBV5-1 and TRBJ1-3; TRBD1 aligns across 7 bases. Germline V lookup: CDR1 SGHRS, CDR2 YFSETQ. The CDR3 spans 19 residues. V dropped 0 bases and J dropped 3; count of bases not matched to a gene: 15. The CDR3 is CASSLGSSGTAGGGNTIYF. Written as DNA, the CDR3 is TGCGCCAGCAGCTTGGGTTCCTCGGGGACAGCGGGAGGTGGAAACACCATATATTTT.

For this clone: Other DNA sequences from this sample encode an identical CDR3 as well. The chain links TRBV2 to TRBJ1-1, with D perhaps TRBD1 (5 bases). Germline CDR1 SNHLY, CDR2 FYNNEI. The CDR3 is made up of 13 amino acids. Trimming pared 6 bases from V and 0 bases from J, leaving 8 bases between. Here the CDR3 DNA reads TGTGCCAGCAGGACAGTGATGAACACTGAAGCTTTCTTT. Protein product: CASRTVMNTEAFF.

The chain links TRBV11-2 to TRBJ2-2, with TRBD2 identical over 12 bases. Germline V gives CDR1 SGHAT, CDR2 FQNNGV. The length of the CDR3 is 15 residues. Unmatched junction bases numbered 4, after V lost 5 bases and J lost 6 bases. CDR3 in amino acids: CASSPSGGAPGELFF. Written as DNA, the CDR3 is TGTGCCAGCAGCCCTAGCGGGGGGGCCCCCGGGGAGCTGTTTTTT.

The V call is TRBV7-9, the J call TRBJ1-3; possibly TRBD1 for D (6 bases). The germline V gene encodes CDR1 SEHNR and CDR2 FQNEAQ (reference sequence). Trimming left V 5 bases short and J 2 bases short, with 13 bases between. The CDR3 is made up of 15 amino acids. For the CDR3, the DNA is TGTGCCAGCAGCCAAACAGGGAACGCTGGAAACACCATATATTTT. It is translated as CASSQTGNAGNTIYF.

The rearrangement joins TRBV21-1 to TRBJ1-3; the table's D call, TRBD1, has no DNA check behind it. TRBV21-1 is listed as a pseudogene. CDR3 length equals 15 residues. The DNA of the CDR3 is TGTGCCAGGGGGACAGCCCAAGTCTCTGGAAACACCATATATTTT. Translated: CARGTAQVSGNTIYF.

The J gene is TRBJ1-2, the V gene TRBV4-2; D possibly corresponds to TRBD1 (6 bases). Germline V lookup: CDR1 LGHNA, CDR2 YNFKEQ. Trimming took 1 base from V and 0 from J, leaving 9 bases between them. The CDR3 is 15 residues long. CDR3: CASSQGTVSNYGYTF. The CDR3 DNA is TGTGCCAGCAGCCAAGGGACAGTGTCTAACTATGGCTACACCTTC.

V and J are TRBV21-1 and TRBJ2-7; whether TRBD1, the table's D call, matches the DNA was not checked. TRBV21-1 is a listed pseudogene. CDR3 length: 16 amino acids. As DNA, the CDR3 is TGTGCCAGCAGCAAAGCCCACAGGGAGCCCTCCTACGAGCAGTACTTC. Translated: CASSKAHREPSYEQYF.

This chain uses TRBV11-2 with TRBJ2-1; a weak D match, TRBD2 (5 bases). Germline lookup yields CDR1 SGHAT and CDR2 FQNNGV. V lost 1 base and J 5 bases, leaving 12 bases between the germline ends. CDR3 length equals 15 residues. CDR3 sequence (DNA): TGTGCCAGCAGCTTAGGTCCTAGCCGCGACAATGAGCAGTTCTTC. Amino acid sequence: CASSLGPSRDNEQFF.

This clone showed up just a few times. CDR3 bases: TGTGCCAGCAGCAGATACACAGGGGACTATGGCTACACCTTC. It yields the protein CASSRYTGDYGYTF. The genes are TRBV5-4 and TRBJ1-2; TRBD1 agrees at 7 bases. Germline V gene sequence: CDR1 SGHNT, CDR2 YYREEE (reference sequence). This CDR3 spans 14 amino acids. V lost 4 bases to trimming and J lost 3 bases; unmatched junction nucleotides: 6.

CDR3 protein: CASSQGGQQETQYF. The CDR3 DNA follows: TGTGCCAGCAGCCAGGGGGGACAGCAAGAGACCCAGTACTTC. The V gene is TRBV4-2, the J gene TRBJ2-5; D possibly corresponds to TRBD1 (7 bases). The germline V and J ends were trimmed by 3 bases and 2 bases, with 10 bases remaining between them. Germline loops: CDR1 LGHNA, CDR2 YNFKEQ. The CDR3 is 14 residues long.

This rearrangement joins TRBV12-3 or TRBV12-4 to TRBJ2-1; 8 bases fit TRBD2. The CDR3 has 12 residues. Trimming cost V 10 bases and J 3 bases; bases outside gene matches: 2. The CDR3: CATRGGYNEQFF. CDR3 nucleotide sequence: TGTGCCACACGGGGGGGCTACAATGAGCAGTTCTTC.